The 4 T cell receptor beta chains listed next were all sequenced from one sample in a study of blood T cell repertoires in COVID-19. Repertoires were generated with immunoSEQ multiplex PCR, while TCRdb's copy carries only in-frame clones and drops some. The sample has 270,000 or so clones, 86% seen once. What was sequenced was peripheral blood. The origin of the receptors is a man between 35 and 55 years old with active or convalescent COVID-19.

The rearrangement uses TRBV3-1 (or the pseudogene TRBV3-2) and TRBJ2-1, with unresolved D. V was cut by 4 bases and J by 2 bases, with 12 bases left in between. Germline CDR1 reads LGHDT; CDR2 reads YNNKEL (reference sequence). The CDR3 spans 15 residues. Here the CDR3 DNA reads TGTGCCAGCAGCCTTACAGTGACCCCCTACAATGAGCAGTTCTTC. It translates to CASSLTVTPYNEQFF.

The rearrangement uses TRBV9 and TRBJ2-5, with TRBD2 identical over 12 bases. The V gene end was trimmed by 1 base and the J gene end by 2 bases; junction bases not matched to a gene: 3. This CDR3 has 16 amino acids. Per germline, CDR1 SGDLS and CDR2 YYNGEE. CDR3 loop: CASSVLLAGGQETQYF. The CDR3 region has the DNA TGTGCCAGCAGCGTATTACTAGCGGGGGGACAAGAGACCCAGTACTTC.

The rearrangement uses TRBV24-1 and TRBJ1-1, with D unresolved. Germline CDR1 and CDR2: KGHDR and SFDVKD. The CDR3 length is 13 residues. The V end was cut by 9 bases, the J end by 0 bases, with 10 bases between. CDR3 sequence (DNA): TGTGCCACCGCTTCAGATATGAACACTGAAGCTTTCTTT. The encoded protein is CATASDMNTEAFF.

V is TRBV5-6 and J is TRBJ2-1; 16 bases line up with TRBD2. With 0 bases clipped from V and 10 bases from J, the junction kept 4 bases outside the gene matches. The CDR3 has 16 amino acids. The germline gives CDR1 SGHDT, CDR2 YYEEEE. CDR3 sequence reads: CASSLEGTSGRAEQFF. The CDR3 bases are TGTGCCAGCAGCTTGGAGGGGACTAGCGGGAGGGCCGAGCAGTTCTTC. The full variable domain, its missing parts supplied by reference TRBV5-6 and TRBJ2-1, is DAGVTQSPTHLIKTRGQQVTLRCSPKSGHDTVSWYQQALGQGPQFIFQYYEEEERQRGNFPDRFSGHQFPNYSSELNVNALLLGDSALYLCASSLEGTSGRAEQFFGPGTRLTVL.